This T cell receptor (beta chain) was observed in a study of CD8 T cells in ankylosing spondylitis. Trimming removed 6 bases from V and 5 bases from J; junction bases left unmatched: 7. The CDR3 has 14 residues. This clonotype was counted ten times or more. TCRdb re-analysed the 5' RACE reads in MiXCR, keeping a single row per CDR3 protein. The sample records approximately 190,000 distinct CDR3 sequences, roughly 13% being singletons. This TCR was recovered from a female donor with ankylosing spondylitis or in good health (not recorded which). Sequenced input: blood, either unsorted or a sorted T cell fraction (not recorded which). The gene calls are TRBV12-3 or TRBV12-4 and TRBJ2-5; the match to TRBD1 covers 9 bases. Written as DNA, the CDR3 is TGTGCCAGCAGCTACAGGACAGGGGTTGAGACCCAGTACTTC. This translates into CASSYRTGVETQYF.